These 25 T cell receptor beta chains share one sample of origin, sequenced in a study of blood T cell repertoires in COVID-19. Sequenced by immunoSEQ multiplex PCR; TCRdb stores in-frame clones only, minus some. The table lists around 120,000 clones, more than 75% of them singletons. Sequenced material: peripheral blood. These receptor sequences come from a man between 50 and 59 years old with acute or convalescent COVID-19.

This clone was detected a few times. This sequence joins TRBV10-2 and TRBJ2-4; D perhaps matches TRBD2 (7 bases). Germline CDR1 and CDR2: WSHSY and SAAADI. The CDR3 has 14 amino acids. V lost 4 bases, J lost 7 bases, and 14 bases lay in between. CDR3 nucleotide sequence: TGCGCCAGCAGTGCCGCGGGGGCTGGGAACATTCAGTACTTC. This translates into CASSAAGAGNIQYF.

This chain joins TRBV5-1 and TRBJ2-7, with 9 bases fitting TRBD1. Germline V lookup: CDR1 SGHRS, CDR2 YFSETQ. J gave up 2 bases and V 1 base, and 13 bases lay outside the gene matches. The CDR3 runs to 18 residues. CDR3 bases: TGCGCCAGCAGCTTGCTTCCGGGACAGGGTTCTCCTACCTACGAGCAGTACTTC. Amino acids: CASSLLPGQGSPTYEQYF.

The genes are TRBV7-2 and TRBJ1-2; D possibly corresponds to TRBD1 (6 bases). This CDR3 spans 14 amino acids. The germline gives CDR1 SGHTA, CDR2 FQGNSA. The V end lost 5 bases, the J end lost 7 bases, and 17 bases lay between the germline ends. CDR3 sequence reads: CASSLQGRGSGYTF. The CDR3 nucleotides are TGTGCCAGCAGCCTACAGGGACGGGGAAGTGGCTACACCTTC.

This chain links TRBV7-2 with TRBJ1-2, with 7 nucleotides matching TRBD1. This CDR3 region has 14 residues. The J segment lost 4 bases and the V segment lost 4 bases, leaving 6 bases of the junction unmatched. Germline lookup yields CDR1 SGHTA and CDR2 FQGNSA. The CDR3 sequence is CASSWTGTAYGYTF. The CDR3 region has the DNA TGTGCCAGCAGCTGGACCGGGACAGCCTATGGCTACACCTTC.

This clone came up once. The rearrangement links TRBV5-5 to TRBJ2-7; TRBD2 might be the D (5 bases). CDR1 and CDR2 from the germline V gene are SGHKS and YYEKEE (reference sequence). With 0 bases removed from V and 0 bases from J, the gap between germline ends came to 7 bases. This CDR3 is built from 14 residues. Here the CDR3 DNA reads TGTGCCAGCAGCTTGGCGGGAACCTCCTACGAGCAGTACTTC. It translates to CASSLAGTSYEQYF.

This clone was seen just once. The gene calls are TRBV6-1 and TRBJ1-2, with D possibly matching TRBD1 (5 bases). This CDR3 is 14 amino acids long. V was shortened by 1 base and J by 4 bases, with 10 bases between the two germline ends. Germline-derived CDR1 and CDR2 are MNHNS and SASEGT. Here the CDR3 reads CASSEGRVSYGYTF. CDR3 nucleotide sequence: TGTGCCAGCAGTGAAGGCAGGGTTTCCTATGGCTACACCTTC.

This clone was seen a single time. The rearrangement links TRBV10-1 to TRBJ2-7, with 7 bases identical to TRBD2. V shed 2 bases and J 1 base; nucleotides not matched to a gene: 11. CDR3 length equals 17 residues. CDR1 and CDR2 from the germline V gene are WNHNN and SYGVQD (reference sequence). CDR3 sequence: CASSEPEAGPISYEQYF. The CDR3 nucleotides read TGCGCCAGCAGTGAGCCCGAAGCGGGGCCCATTTCCTACGAGCAGTACTTC.

The chain carries TRBV2 and TRBJ2-3, with D unclear. V lost 2 bases and J 2 bases, leaving 5 bases between the germline ends. This CDR3 is built from 13 residues. The germline V gene has CDR1 SNHLY and CDR2 FYNNEI. The chain's CDR3 is CASSERNTDTQYF. The CDR3 DNA reads as TGTGCCAGCAGTGAACGTAACACAGATACGCAGTATTTT.

This sequence joins TRBV6-1 and TRBJ2-7; 16 nucleotides align to TRBD2. The CDR3 length is 16 residues. The V segment lost 3 bases and the J segment 2 bases; nucleotides outside the gene matches: 1. Germline CDR1 is MNHNS and CDR2 is SASEGT. The CDR3 spells CASSEGLAGGTYEQYF. The DNA of the CDR3 is TGTGCCAGCAGTGAGGGACTAGCGGGAGGGACCTACGAGCAGTACTTC.

The chain recombines TRBV3-1 (or the pseudogene TRBV3-2) with TRBJ2-3; 7 positions agree with TRBD2. CDR3 length: 16 residues. Unmatched junction bases numbered 5, after V lost 2 bases and J lost 0 bases. Germline CDR1 LGHDT, CDR2 YNNKEL (reference sequence). In nucleotides, the CDR3 is TGTGCCAGCAGCCAACCTAGCGGTTATAGCACAGATACGCAGTATTTT. It yields the protein CASSQPSGYSTDTQYF.

The V and J genes are TRBV27 and TRBJ2-5; D is undetermined. V was shortened by 4 bases and J by 7 bases, with 16 bases between the two germline ends. Germline CDR1 MNHEY, CDR2 SMNVEV (reference sequence). The length of the CDR3 is 14 residues. CDR3 in amino acids: CASSSQSSGRTQYF. In DNA form, the CDR3 reads TGTGCCAGCAGTTCCCAAAGTAGTGGGCGGACCCAGTACTTC.

This clone was counted a single time. The chain couples TRBV11-3 to TRBJ2-7, with 9 bases lining up with TRBD1. The ends lost 1 base at V and 1 base at J; junction bases unmatched: 2. The CDR3 extends over 15 amino acids. Germline-derived CDR1 and CDR2 are SGHNT and YENEEA. In DNA form, the CDR3 reads TGTGCCAGCAGCTTAGGGGGGACAGGGTCCTACGAGCAGTACTTC. This codes for CASSLGGTGSYEQYF.

This clone has only a few counts. The chain uses TRBV6-1 and TRBJ1-3; no reliable D call. V lost 3 bases and J lost 0, with 15 bases in between. CDR1 and CDR2 from the germline V gene are MNHNS and SASEGT. This CDR3 comprises 17 residues. The CDR3 coding sequence is TGTGCCAGCAGTGACATTAGCGTCTTATTCTCTGGAAACACCATATATTTT. Translating gives CASSDISVLFSGNTIYF.

The V call is TRBV27, the J call TRBJ2-7; D is ambiguous. Germline-derived CDR1 and CDR2 are MNHEY and SMNVEV (reference sequence). The CDR3 is 14 residues long. V was clipped by 6 bases and J by 1 base, with 13 bases between them. CDR3 in DNA: TGTGCCAGCAGCTCACGGGTGTTATCCTACGAGCAGTACTTC. Translating gives CASSSRVLSYEQYF.

This clone has more than one count but fewer than ten. The rearrangement joins TRBV6-4 to TRBJ2-1; TRBD2 matches 8 bases. CDR3 length: 15 amino acids. Trimming cost V 6 bases and J 7 bases; bases outside gene matches: 11. Germline CDR1 and CDR2: MRHNA and SNTAGT. The CDR3 sequence: CASSRGLESGNEQFF. CDR3 DNA sequence: TGTGCCAGCAGCCGGGGACTAGAAAGTGGGAATGAGCAGTTCTTC.

A word on this clone: This sample includes further DNA sequences coding for the same CDR3. The chain is built from TRBV27 and TRBJ2-1; 12 bases agree with TRBD2. V lost 2 bases, J lost 5 bases, and 1 base stayed unmatched. The CDR3 totals 15 residues. Germline V gene data show CDR1 as MNHEY and CDR2 as SMNVEV (reference sequence). The CDR3 sequence is CASSLRTSGNNEQFF. The DNA of the CDR3 is TGTGCCAGCAGTTTAAGGACTAGCGGGAACAATGAGCAGTTCTTC.

This clone was picked up one time. The V gene is TRBV11-2, the J gene TRBJ2-7; possible D gene TRBD2, 5 bases. Trimming cost V 1 base and J 1 base, with 14 bases left between them. The CDR3 spans 16 residues. Germline CDR1 reads SGHAT; CDR2 reads FQNNGV. The CDR3 spells CASSLVRARESYEQYF. The CDR3 DNA follows: TGTGCCAGCAGCTTAGTACGGGCTAGGGAGTCCTACGAGCAGTACTTC.

The chain employs TRBV9 and TRBJ2-7; maybe TRBD2 (6 bases). The CDR3 loop spans 18 amino acids. Trimming stripped 0 bases from V and 2 bases from J, with 21 bases between. Germline lookup yields CDR1 SGDLS and CDR2 YYNGEE. CDR3 sequence reads: CASSVEAGGAGLPYEQYF. CDR3 sequence (DNA): TGTGCCAGCAGCGTAGAGGCCGGGGGAGCGGGCCTACCCTACGAGCAGTACTTC.

The chain joins TRBV9 to TRBJ1-1, with unresolved D. Germline V gene lookup returns CDR1 SGDLS and CDR2 YYNGEE. The V gene lost 0 bases and the J gene lost 3 bases, with 6 bases spanning the gap. The CDR3 loop spans 13 amino acids. Written as DNA, the CDR3 is TGTGCCAGCAGCGTAGCCCCGGACACTGAAGCTTTCTTT. The encoded protein is CASSVAPDTEAFF.

This clone turned up a few times. The V call is TRBV6-5, the J call TRBJ1-1; 8 bases match TRBD1. CDR1 MNHEY and CDR2 SVGAGI come from the germline V gene. The CDR3 runs 15 residues. J lost 4 bases, V lost 6 bases, and 10 bases had no gene match. The CDR3 loop is CASSERLQGGTEAFF. The CDR3 nucleotides read TGTGCCAGCAGCGAGAGATTACAGGGGGGCACTGAAGCTTTCTTT.

CDR3 amino acids: CASSQDQGGSGYTF. DNA of the CDR3: TGCGCCAGCAGCCAAGATCAGGGAGGTTCGGGCTACACCTTC. This rearrangement joins TRBV4-3 to TRBJ1-2; the D gene is possibly TRBD1 (5 bases). The CDR3 has 14 amino acids. V was trimmed by 0 bases and J by 8 bases, leaving 13 bases between them. Germline CDR1 LGHNA, CDR2 YSLEER.

Only a few counts were recorded for this clone. V gene TRBV19 combines with J gene TRBJ2-1; D not resolved. Deletions cut 4 bases from V and 10 bases from J, with 14 bases between. Germline loops: CDR1 LNHDA, CDR2 SQIVND (reference sequence). The length of the CDR3 is 13 residues. DNA for the CDR3: TGTGCCAGTAGTACCCAGACAAGCTCCGAGCAGTTCTTC. Its protein is CASSTQTSSEQFF.

This chain links TRBV7-7 with TRBJ2-7, with 11 bases aligning to TRBD2. J lost 6 bases, V lost 5 bases, and 9 bases had no gene match. Germline V lookup: CDR1 SSHAT, CDR2 FNYEAQ (reference sequence). This CDR3 contains 15 residues. CDR3 in DNA: TGTGCCAGCAGCAGGCGGGCTAGCGGGAGGACCGAGCAGTACTTC. The encoded protein is CASSRRASGRTEQYF.

The chain links TRBV5-1 to TRBJ1-6; unclear D gene. The CDR3 loop spans 18 amino acids. V lost 5 bases and J 0 bases, leaving 18 bases between the germline ends. Per germline, CDR1 SGHRS and CDR2 YFSETQ. The CDR3 DNA reads TGCGCCAGCAGTATAAGTAAAGGCGGTCTCTCCTATAATTCACCCCTCCACTTT. Protein sequence: CASSISKGGLSYNSPLHF.

The rearrangement joins TRBV7-7 to TRBJ1-5, with a weak D call TRBD1 (6 bases). This CDR3 is built from 17 residues. CDR1 is SSHAT, CDR2 FNYEAQ, per germline (reference sequence). Trimming shortened V by 5 bases and J by 3 bases, and 20 bases separated the two germline ends. For the CDR3, the DNA is TGTGCCAGCAGCCCCCGACAGGCCTCGGGATACAATCAGCCCCAGCATTTT. Translating gives CASSPRQASGYNQPQHF.